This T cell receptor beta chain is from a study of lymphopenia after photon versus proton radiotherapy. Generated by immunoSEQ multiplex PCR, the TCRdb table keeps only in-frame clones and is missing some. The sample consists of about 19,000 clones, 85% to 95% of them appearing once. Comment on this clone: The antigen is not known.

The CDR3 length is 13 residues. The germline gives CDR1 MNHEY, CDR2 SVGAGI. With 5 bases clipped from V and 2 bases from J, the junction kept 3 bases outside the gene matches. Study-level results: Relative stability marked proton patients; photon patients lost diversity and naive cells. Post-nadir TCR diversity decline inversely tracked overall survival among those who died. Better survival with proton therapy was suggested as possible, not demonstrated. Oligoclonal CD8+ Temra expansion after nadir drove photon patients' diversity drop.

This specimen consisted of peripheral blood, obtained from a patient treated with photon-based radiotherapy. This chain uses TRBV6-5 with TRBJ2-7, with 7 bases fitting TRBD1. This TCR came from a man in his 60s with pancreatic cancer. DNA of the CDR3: TGTGCCAGCAGTCGGGGACAGCCCTACGAGCAGTACTTC. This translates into CASSRGQPYEQYF.